This is a list of T cell receptor beta chains from one sample in a study of CD8+ T cells in alopecia areata. Repertoires were generated with immunoSEQ multiplex PCR, while TCRdb's copy carries only in-frame clones and drops some. The table shows about 110,000 clones, with 56% occurring only once. The sample in question was CD4+ T cells sorted from blood, obtained at week 24, from a patient treated with tofacitinib. The receptors were sampled from a human donor with alopecia areata. The CDR3 runs from the conserved cysteine through the conserved F or W. Fields, in order: J gene, clone size, D gene, V gene, CDR3 DNA, CDR3 protein. The D gene is left open where the match is weak. A clone size is listed for some rows: how often the clone was seen (once, few, many), or a class if it is expanded.

TRBJ2-7	NA	TRBD1	TRBV2	TGTGCCAGCAGTGTACAGGGGGCAAGCTACGAGCAGTACTTC	CASSVQGASYEQYF
TRBJ1-2	NA	NA	TRBV4-1	TGCGCCAGCAGCCAAGAAGGACAGATCGTCCCCTACACCTTC	CASSQEGQIVPYTF
TRBJ2-2	NA	NA	TRBV2	TGTGCCAGCAGTGAAGTCAAATCGAACACCGGGGAGCTGTTTTTT	CASSEVKSNTGELFF
TRBJ2-5	NA	NA	TRBV18	TGTGCCAGCTCAAACGGGGTCGGAGGTGAGACCCAGTACTTC	CASSNGVGGETQYF
TRBJ2-7	NA	NA	TRBV6-5	TGTGCCAGCAGTAGGGGGGTCTTGAGCTCCTACGAGCAGTACTTC	CASSRGVLSSYEQYF
TRBJ2-5	NA	NA	TRBV10-3	TGTGCCATCAGTGAACAAGAGACCCAGTACTTC	CAISEQETQYF
TRBJ1-2	NA	TRBD1	TRBV30	TGTGCCTGGAGTCGGCAGGGGGCGTTCTCCGCGGGCGGCTACACCTTC	CAWSRQGAFSAGGYTF
TRBJ2-2	NA	NA	TRBV4-1	TGCGCCAGCAGCCACGCAGGGGTGGCCACCGGGGAGCTGTTTTTT	CASSHAGVATGELFF
TRBJ1-5	NA	NA	TRBV25-1	TGTGCCAGCAGTGCACGACCTGGTCAGCCCCAGCATTTT	CASSARPGQPQHF
TRBJ1-3	NA	NA	TRBV14	TGTGCCAGCAGCCGGGGGACCTCCAGCTCTGGAAACACCATATATTTT	CASSRGTSSSGNTIYF
TRBJ1-4	NA	NA	TRBV7-2	TGTGCCAGCAGCTCGGGAGTCAATGAAAAACTGTTTTTT	CASSSGVNEKLFF
TRBJ2-6	NA	NA	TRBV15	TGTGCCACCAGGCCGGGGTTAAAAGACGTCCTGACTTTC	CATRPGLKDVLTF
TRBJ2-5	NA	TRBD1	TRBV4-3	TGCGCCAGCAGTCCCGGGACAGGGATTCAAGAGACCCAGTACTTC	CASSPGTGIQETQYF
TRBJ1-2	few	NA	TRBV30	TGTGCCTGGAGGGGCTTAGGGACCCGGTATGGCTACACCTTC	CAWRGLGTRYGYTF
TRBJ2-3	NA	NA	TRBV2	TGTGCCAGCAGTCGCGGTCTGGGGACAGATACGCAGTATTTT	CASSRGLGTDTQYF
TRBJ2-7	NA	NA	TRBV6-5	TGTGCCACCCATGCAGGATTTGACTCCTACGAGCAGTACTTC	CATHAGFDSYEQYF
TRBJ2-2	NA	NA	TRBV25-1	TGTGCCAGCAGTGACTCTCCTAGCGGGGAGCTGTTTTTT	CASSDSPSGELFF